The entry below describes one T cell receptor beta chain. Both 60 Vbeta primers and 13 Jbeta primers went into the PCR. The repertoire was sequenced with immunoSEQ multiplex PCR; TCRdb's copy has only in-frame clones and lacks some. In the table there are 80,000 or so clones, around 58% of which are singletons. This specimen belongs to a study of cytomegalovirus exposure and HLA in healthy donors. V lost 11 bases to trimming and J lost 6 bases; unmatched junction nucleotides: 17. Germline V CDR1 and CDR2: ENHRY, SYGVKD. The CDR3 runs to 16 residues. The chain employs TRBV10-3 and TRBJ2-3; 10 bases are a match to TRBD2. Sequences were obtained from PBMCs. The source of this sequence is a man aged 25-40 years in good health and CMV-seropositive. The CDR3 reads CAVVGGASGSRDTQYF. CDR3 coding DNA: TGTGCCGTCGTTGGCGGGGCTAGCGGGAGTAGGGATACGCAGTATTTT.